These T cell receptor beta chains were read from a single sample in a study of blood T cell repertoires in COVID-19. Repertoires were generated with immunoSEQ multiplex PCR, while TCRdb's copy carries only in-frame clones and drops some. The sample includes roughly 50,000 clones, 65% to 90% of them seen just once. The sample consisted of peripheral blood. The receptors were sampled from a man aged 65 to 85 with acute or convalescent COVID-19. Both conserved end residues are trimmed from each CDR3. The size of a clone is reported for some rows only, either as once, few or many, or as a class for expanded clones.

clone size	V gene	J gene	CDR3 protein
-	TRBV7-2	TRBJ2-3	ASSWGADTQY
-	TRBV9	TRBJ1-2	ASSVVSGVPIGGYT
-	TRBV27	TRBJ1-2	ASSSLGTGYGSGYGYT
once	TRBV28	TRBJ1-4	ATWDSSTNEKLF
-	TRBV3-1/TRBV3-2	TRBJ2-5	ASSQLTSALETQY
-	TRBV11-2	TRBJ2-1	ASIRAGGPYNEQF
few	TRBV18	TRBJ2-3	ASSPTSSADTQY
-	TRBV5-1	TRBJ2-1	ASSLVQGASYNEQF
-	TRBV19	TRBJ1-2	ASSSFPGQKAGYT
-	TRBV5-4	TRBJ2-7	ASGRLAGNEQY
-	TRBV6-5	TRBJ2-6	ASSYSDSSGANVLT
-	TRBV6-5	TRBJ1-1	ASSYSSVGRGTEAF
-	TRBV7-2	TRBJ2-5	ASSFSGGQETQY
few	TRBV9	TRBJ2-2	ASSKGDNTGELF
once	TRBV9	TRBJ1-6	ASSVGWGDPPLH
-	TRBV21-1	TRBJ2-3	ASSIPRSVAGAEGTDTQY
once	TRBV18	TRBJ1-6	ASSPWGQAASPLH
-	TRBV6-5	TRBJ1-2	ASSNTYFYGYT
once	TRBV12-3/TRBV12-4	TRBJ2-1	ASSLVRYNEQF
-	TRBV5-1	TRBJ2-2	ATKELANTGELF
-	TRBV6-5	TRBJ2-1	ASISKGRGNEQF
-	TRBV4-3	TRBJ2-1	ASSQEGGGPYNEQF
-	TRBV2	TRBJ1-2	ASKGQLYGYT
-	TRBV28	TRBJ2-3	ASSPYTDTQY
-	TRBV21-1	TRBJ1-2	ASISGFNYGYT
-	TRBV7-2	TRBJ1-5	ASTVQGGGQPQH
-	TRBV11-3	TRBJ1-1	ASSFTSATEAF
-	TRBV14	TRBJ2-1	ASSQTSGRANEQF
-	TRBV19	TRBJ2-7	ASSGLAVYEQY
-	TRBV6-6	TRBJ2-1	ASSYGRVTYNEQF
-	TRBV5-1	TRBJ1-5	ASSSGQGGQPQH
-	TRBV5-1	TRBJ2-7	ASSRPMGTVAYEQY
-	TRBV27	TRBJ2-1	ASSSRDRGWNEQF
-	TRBV20-1	TRBJ1-1	SAKGGTEAF
-	TRBV4-1	TRBJ1-1	ASSAESATRAF
-	TRBV11-3	TRBJ2-3	ASSSTSRDTQY
-	TRBV12-3/TRBV12-4	TRBJ2-7	ASSFLGGGEQY
-	TRBV6-6	TRBJ2-5	ASSYPGSQETQY
-	TRBV12-3/TRBV12-4	TRBJ1-5	ASSGGGNQPQH
few	TRBV7-9	TRBJ1-3	ASSPGQGRNTIY